This paragraph reports one T cell receptor beta chain. The specificity of this receptor is unknown. The sample holds no much larger clone one base away, and base qualities are not on file. This entry is derived from a study of blood T cell repertoires in COVID-19 (dated by TCRdb to the early 2020s). Concerning the study at large: The collaborator samples originated in the United States, Italy and Spain and spanned the acute and convalescent phases of COVID-19. The material from the prospective study consisted of cDNA or gDNA derived from T cells, B-cell-depleted T cells, or PBMCs. Deeply sampled blood TCRbeta repertoires from subjects exposed to, actively infected with, or recovered from COVID-19 were included in the dataset. The repertoires were made available in a free public database intended to serve as a resource for research on the immune response to SARS-CoV-2. The samples were drawn from the first 160 participants of the ongoing ImmuneRACE study and from about 1,200 subjects provided by 6 global collaborators. Sample metadata almost always included a de-identified subject ID, COVID-19 status, age in years and sex. Where available, HLA class I and class II types were obtained from metadata supplied by the sample provider rather than from assay-based typing.

The germline V gene (reference sequence) yields DFQATT for CDR1 and SNEGSKA for CDR2. From its cysteine to its phenylalanine, the CDR3 spans 16 amino acids. CDR3 DNA only is kept here, 48 bases in frame from base 1. V loses 3 bases at its end and J loses 4 bases; junction bases beyond the gene matches: 9. Broader findings and caveats from the paper: The amount of clinical and demographic metadata varied by source and participant and was provided uncurated.

Participants in the prospective study were aged roughly 18 to 90 years, lived in 20 to 25 United States geographic areas, and enrolled through a virtual design. Cohort assignment in the prospective study relied on participant-reported clinical history from a screening survey and a study questionnaire. Each participant in the prospective study had whole blood, serum and a nasopharyngeal or oropharyngeal swab collected by mobile phlebotomists. Prospective study participants could optionally give additional blood draws and questionnaires over an approximately two-month period. Prospective study blood samples were shipped either frozen or at room temperature before DNA extraction. The immunoSEQ Assay, a bias-controlled multiplex PCR, was used to amplify TCRbeta CDR3 regions from genomic DNA. Under the source paper's analysis protocol: Within the assay, amplification of reference gene primers was used to estimate how many nucleated cells each sample contained. Sequence reads were collapsed and filtered to measure the absolute abundance of every unique TCRbeta CDR3 rearrangement. For each sample, productive Simpson clonality was calculated as the square root of Simpson's diversity index over productive rearrangements. TCRdb stores this immuneACCESS table with in-frame sequences only. Part of the clones is absent; in the studies checked, under half of the shortfall reflects unresolved V genes, and no reason is known for the rest. For V, J and clone size, that table is used; D and trimming come from the DNA. In this sample the table shows approximately 210,000 clones, under 90% of which occur a single time. 8.9% of the sample is held by the ten biggest clonotypes.

The origin of this receptor is a woman aged 45 to 65 with acute COVID-19. Sequenced sample: PBMCs or T cells enriched from blood (not recorded which). This chain is built from TRBV20-1 and TRBJ1-6, with 7 bases matching TRBD1. For the CDR3, the sequence is CSASGPGQLYNSPLHF. Read as DNA, the sequence is TGCAGTGCTAGTGGACCGGGACAGCTATATAATTCACCCCTCCACTTT.